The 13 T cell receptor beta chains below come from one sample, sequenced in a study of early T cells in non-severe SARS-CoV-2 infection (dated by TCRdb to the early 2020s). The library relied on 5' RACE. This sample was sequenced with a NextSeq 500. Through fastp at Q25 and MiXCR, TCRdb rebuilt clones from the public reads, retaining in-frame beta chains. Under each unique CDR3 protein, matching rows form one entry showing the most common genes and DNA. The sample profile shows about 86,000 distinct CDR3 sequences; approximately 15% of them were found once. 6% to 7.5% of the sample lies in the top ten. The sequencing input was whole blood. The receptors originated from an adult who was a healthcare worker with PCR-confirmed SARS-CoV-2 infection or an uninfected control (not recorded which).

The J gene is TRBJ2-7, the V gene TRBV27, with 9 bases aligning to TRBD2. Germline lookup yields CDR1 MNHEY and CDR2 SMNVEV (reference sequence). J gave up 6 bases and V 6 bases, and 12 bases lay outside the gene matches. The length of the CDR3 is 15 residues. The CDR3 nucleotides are TGTGCCAGCAGATCTTCGGCGGGAGGGCCCCGCGAGCAGTACTTC. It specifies CASRSSAGGPREQYF.

The CDR3 spells CSVRTGHYEQYF. The CDR3 DNA reads as TGCAGCGTCCGGACAGGGCACTACGAGCAGTACTTC. This rearrangement joins TRBV29-1 to TRBJ2-7, with TRBD1 identical over 8 bases. Trimming removed 6 bases from V and 3 bases from J; junction bases left unmatched: 4. This CDR3 is 12 amino acids long. From germline, CDR1 is SQVTM and CDR2 ANQGSEA.

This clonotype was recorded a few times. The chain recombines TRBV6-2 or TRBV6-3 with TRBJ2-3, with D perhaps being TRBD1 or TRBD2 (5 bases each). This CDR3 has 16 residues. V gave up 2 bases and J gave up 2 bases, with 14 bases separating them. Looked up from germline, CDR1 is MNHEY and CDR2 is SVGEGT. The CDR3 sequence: CASSYQIPGATDTQYF. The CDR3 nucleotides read TGTGCCAGCAGTTACCAGATCCCCGGGGCCACAGATACGCAGTATTTT.

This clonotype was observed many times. The CDR3 is CASSLQLAGGGTGELFF. DNA of the CDR3: TGTGCCAGCAGCCTACAACTAGCGGGAGGAGGCACCGGGGAGCTGTTTTTT. This rearrangement joins TRBV7-6 to TRBJ2-2, with 12 bases fitting TRBD2. This CDR3 spans 17 amino acids. Trimming cost V 5 bases and J 4 bases; bases outside gene matches: 8. Germline loops: CDR1 SGHVS, CDR2 FNYEAQ. Drawing the rest from reference TRBV7-6 and TRBJ2-2, the complete variable domain is GAGVSQSPRYKVTKRGQDVALRCDPISGHVSLYWYRQALGQGPEFLTYFNYEAQQDKSGLPNDRFSAERPEGSISTLTIQRTEQRDSAMYRCASSLQLAGGGTGELFFGEGSRLTVL.

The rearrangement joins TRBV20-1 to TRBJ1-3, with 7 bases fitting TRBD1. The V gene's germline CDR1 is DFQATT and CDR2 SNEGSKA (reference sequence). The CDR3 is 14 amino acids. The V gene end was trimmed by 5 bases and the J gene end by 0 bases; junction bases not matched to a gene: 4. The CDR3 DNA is TGCAGTGCTTTCCGACAGGGCTCTGGAAACACCATATATTTT. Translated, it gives CSAFRQGSGNTIYF.

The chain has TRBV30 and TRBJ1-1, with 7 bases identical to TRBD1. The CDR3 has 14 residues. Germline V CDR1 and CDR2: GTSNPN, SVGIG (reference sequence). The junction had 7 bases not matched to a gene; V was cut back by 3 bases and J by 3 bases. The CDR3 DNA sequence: TGTGCCTGGAGCAACAGGGGACGTGACACTGAAGCTTTCTTT. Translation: CAWSNRGRDTEAFF.

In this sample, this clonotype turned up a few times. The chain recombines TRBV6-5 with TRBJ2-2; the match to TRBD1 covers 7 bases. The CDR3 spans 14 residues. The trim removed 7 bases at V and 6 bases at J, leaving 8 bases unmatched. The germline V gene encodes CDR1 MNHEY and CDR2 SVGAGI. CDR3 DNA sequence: TGTGCCAGCACCCGGGACAGCGTGGCCGGGGAGCTGTTTTTT. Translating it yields CASTRDSVAGELFF.

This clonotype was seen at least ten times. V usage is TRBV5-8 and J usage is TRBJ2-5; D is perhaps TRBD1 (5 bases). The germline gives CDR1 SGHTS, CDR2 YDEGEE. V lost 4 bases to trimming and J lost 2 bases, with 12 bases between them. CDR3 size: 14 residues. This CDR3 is CASSLTVLQETQYF. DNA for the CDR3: TGTGCCAGCAGCCTGACAGTCCTACAAGAGACCCAGTACTTC. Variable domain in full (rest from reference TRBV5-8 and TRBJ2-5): EAGVTQSPTHLIKTRGQQATLRCSPISGHTSVYWYQQALGLGLQFLLWYDEGEERNRGNFPPRFSGRQFPNYSSELNVNALELEDSALYLCASSLTVLQETQYFGPGTRLLVL.

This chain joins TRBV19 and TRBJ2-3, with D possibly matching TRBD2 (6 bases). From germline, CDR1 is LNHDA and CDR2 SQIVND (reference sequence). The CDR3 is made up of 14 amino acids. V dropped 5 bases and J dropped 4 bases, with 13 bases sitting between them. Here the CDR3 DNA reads TGTGCCAGTAGTTCGACTAGTAGGGCAGATACGCAGTATTTT. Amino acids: CASSSTSRADTQYF.

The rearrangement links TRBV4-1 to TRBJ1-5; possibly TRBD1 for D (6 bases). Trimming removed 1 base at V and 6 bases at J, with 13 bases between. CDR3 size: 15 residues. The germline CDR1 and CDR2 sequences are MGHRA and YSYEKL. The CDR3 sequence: CASSQATGSRQPQHF. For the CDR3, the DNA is TGCGCCAGCAGCCAAGCTACAGGGTCTCGTCAGCCCCAGCATTTT.

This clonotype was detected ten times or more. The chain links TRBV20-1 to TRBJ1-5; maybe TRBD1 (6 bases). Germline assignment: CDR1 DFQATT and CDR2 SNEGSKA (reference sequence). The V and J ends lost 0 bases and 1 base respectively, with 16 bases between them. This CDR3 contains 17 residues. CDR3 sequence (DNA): TGCAGTGCTAGAGATACAGGGAGTAAAGGAAGCAATCAGCCCCAGCATTTT. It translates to CSARDTGSKGSNQPQHF.

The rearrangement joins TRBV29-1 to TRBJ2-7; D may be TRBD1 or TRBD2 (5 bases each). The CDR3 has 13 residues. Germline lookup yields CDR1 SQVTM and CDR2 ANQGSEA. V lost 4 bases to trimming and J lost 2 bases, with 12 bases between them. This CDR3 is CSVGEGSAYEQYF. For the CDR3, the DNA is TGCAGCGTTGGCGAGGGGTCGGCCTACGAGCAGTACTTC.

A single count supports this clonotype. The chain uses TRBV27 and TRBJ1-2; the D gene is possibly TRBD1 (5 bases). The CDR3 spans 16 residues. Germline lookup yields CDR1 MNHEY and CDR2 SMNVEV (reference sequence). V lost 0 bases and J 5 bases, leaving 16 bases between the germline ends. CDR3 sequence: CASSLSFGGKEYGYTF. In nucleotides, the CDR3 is TGTGCCAGCAGTTTATCGTTCGGGGGAAAAGAGTATGGCTACACCTTC.